A selection of T cell receptor beta chains follows, all from one sample in a study of OX40 agonist ivuxolimab in advanced cancers. Method: immunoSEQ multiplex PCR; TCRdb's copy keeps in-frame clones and lacks some. The sample records 40,000 to 60,000 clones, roughly 79% being singletons. The sample here was CD4+ or CD8+ T cells sorted from blood, taken in a trial of the OX40 agonist ivuxolimab. The origin of the receptors is an adult with an advanced solid tumor such as melanoma, head and neck, liver or kidney cancer. The CDR3 runs from the conserved cysteine through the conserved F or W.

j_gene,v_gene,CDR3aa
TRBJ1-1,TRBV7-9,CASSLALGANTEAFF
TRBJ2-5,TRBV14,CASSQKNRQETQYF
TRBJ2-1,TRBV4-3,CASSQDVGGEPYNEQFF
TRBJ1-2,TRBV2,CASSLHPSQGYTF
TRBJ2-5,TRBV12-5,CASGRETGYQHF
TRBJ1-3,TRBV7-9,CASSLPGGSGNTIYF
TRBJ1-4,TRBV5-1,CASSLQGNEKLFF
TRBJ2-5,TRBV9,CASSVLSGSIRETQYF
TRBJ2-3,TRBV7-6,CASSLGSGRGTDTQYF
TRBJ1-3,TRBV19,CASSPYVSGNTIYF
TRBJ2-7,TRBV19,CASSPIGRTSGSSYEQYF
TRBJ2-3,TRBV20-1,CSATYDTQYF